Sequencing of this TCR beta chain was carried out in a study of monozygotic twins with cystic fibrosis. Germline V lookup: CDR1 SGHAT, CDR2 FQNNGV. V lost 1 base and J 4 bases, leaving 14 bases between the germline ends. This CDR3 is built from 16 residues. TCRdb's table, derived via immunoSEQ multiplex PCR, lists solely in-frame clones and lacks some. The data hold 29,000 or so clones, with around four fifths observed a single time. Overall study results and limits: Unrelated CF individuals shared fewer identical clonotypes than monozygotic CF twins. No link emerged between shared CDR3 counts and age, concordance or severity.

With respect to this clone: As yet, its antigen is unknown.

The chain carries TRBV11-2 and TRBJ2-1; D remains ambiguous. The clonotype was recovered from a girl under 10 years old with cystic fibrosis. The sequencing input was blood. This CDR3 is CASSLVPPWIYNEQFF. The DNA of the CDR3 is TGTGCCAGCAGCTTAGTCCCTCCGTGGATTTACAATGAGCAGTTCTTC.